The 15 T cell receptor beta chains below were found in one sample sequenced in a study of prognosis after radiotherapy for stage I lung cancer. With two-round multiplex PCR, TCR beta CDR3 sequences were amplified from genomic DNA. Primers specific to each TRBV and TRBJ gene drove first-round PCR. TCRdb redid the calling of the multiplex PCR reads with MiXCR, one entry per CDR3 protein. Here the sample spans over 9,000 distinct CDR3 sequences, roughly a third being singletons. The specimen comprised PBMCs, sampled before or after stereotactic body radiation therapy (not recorded which). The receptor source for this set is a donor over 45 with non-small cell lung cancer.

As for this clonotype: A junction end diverges from the germline sequence, so it may reflect a read error. J is TRBJ2-1 and V is TRBV7-3, with D perhaps TRBD2 (6 bases). There are 18 residues in the CDR3. Looked up from germline, CDR1 is SGHTA and CDR2 is FQGTGA. CDR3 loop: CASSNDGGRRSSYNGQFF. CDR3 sequence (DNA): TGTGCCAGCAGCAACGACGGGGGAAGGAGAAGCTCCTACAATGGGCAGTTCTTC. Full variable domain (rest looked up from reference TRBV7-3 and TRBJ2-1): GAGVSQTPSNKVTEKGKYVELRCDPISGHTALYWYRQSLGQGPEFLIYFQGTGAADDSGLPNDRFFAVRPEGSVSTLKIQRTERGDSAVYLCASSNDGGRRSSYNGQFFGPGTRLTVL.

This clonotype was counted ten times or more. The chain combines TRBV7-3 with TRBJ2-1, with 8 bases matching TRBD1. V dropped 5 bases and J dropped 7; count of bases not matched to a gene: 10. Germline V gene data show CDR1 as SGHTA and CDR2 as FQGTGA. The CDR3 extends over 15 amino acids. CDR3 in amino acids: CASSPLVTGENEQFF. CDR3 bases: TGTGCCAGCAGCCCTCTGGTGACAGGGGAGAATGAGCAGTTCTTC.

This clonotype showed up many times. A much more abundant neighbour one base away suggests this may be a read error. J is TRBJ2-5 and V is TRBV6-1; D unresolved. The length of the CDR3 is 13 residues. CDR1 and CDR2 (germline): MNHNS, SASEGT. Trimming took off 5 bases at V and 7 bases at J, with 14 bases between the two ends. The CDR3 bases are TGTGCCAGCAGTCTGTGGTTAAAAGGGACCCAGTACTTC. It translates to CASSLWLKGTQYF.

Concerning this clonotype: At one of its ends the junction is not consistent with the germline gene, which may arise from a read error. V usage is TRBV19 and J usage is TRBJ2-5; D is possibly TRBD1 or TRBD2 (5 bases each). CDR1 LNHDA and CDR2 SQIVND come from the germline V gene (reference sequence). The CDR3 is 15 residues long. The CDR3 DNA is TGTGCTAGTAGTCGGGGCATCACCACGGAAGAGACCCAGTACTTC. Residues: CASSRGITTEETQYF.

This clonotype occurred many times. The chain combines TRBV27 with TRBJ1-5; D might be TRBD1 (6 bases). In germline, CDR1 is MNHEY, CDR2 SMNVEV (reference sequence). V was pared by 6 bases and J by 0 bases, with 9 bases between. This CDR3 comprises 14 residues. DNA for the CDR3: TGTGCCAGCAGACAGGGTTATAGCAATCAGCCCCAGCATTTT. Its translation is CASRQGYSNQPQHF.

This clonotype was seen ten or more times. This chain connects TRBV12-5 to TRBJ1-2, with D unresolved. The CDR3 runs to 13 residues. Trimming removed 2 bases at V and 11 bases at J, with 15 bases between. Germline CDR1 LGHNT, CDR2 FRNRAP. The CDR3 DNA is TGTGCTAGTGGTTTGACGGGAGTCCTCACATACACCTTC. This codes for CASGLTGVLTYTF.

This clonotype was picked up many times. The chain carries TRBV9 and TRBJ2-5, with D maybe TRBD1 (5 bases). The V and J ends lost 0 bases and 5 bases respectively, with 17 bases between them. Germline V gives CDR1 SGDLS, CDR2 YYNGEE. This CDR3 spans 16 amino acids. CDR3 region: CASSVDDRKPLETQYF. CDR3 DNA sequence: TGTGCCAGCAGCGTAGACGACAGAAAACCCTTGGAGACCCAGTACTTC. Supplemented by reference TRBV9 and TRBJ2-5, the full variable domain reads DSGVTQTPKHLITATGQRVTLRCSPRSGDLSVYWYQQSLDQGLQFLIQYYNGEERAKGNILERFSAQQFPDLHSELNLSSLELGDSALYFCASSVDDRKPLETQYFGPGTRLLVL.

This clonotype was seen ten or more times. The rearrangement uses TRBV30 and TRBJ2-2; 10 positions match TRBD2. The germline V gene has CDR1 GTSNPN and CDR2 SVGIG (reference sequence). The CDR3 runs to 16 residues. With 0 bases clipped from V and 8 bases from J, the junction kept 9 bases outside the gene matches. The CDR3: CAWSVPGQLAGGELFF. The DNA of the CDR3 is TGTGCCTGGAGTGTACCGGGACAACTAGCGGGGGGGGAGCTGTTTTTT.

This clonotype was found many times. The J gene is TRBJ2-7, the V gene TRBV7-9; 11 nucleotides agree with TRBD2. The CDR3 extends over 14 amino acids. Per the germline V gene, CDR1 is SEHNR and CDR2 is FQNEAQ (reference sequence). Trimming at V came to 5 bases and at J to 5 bases, leaving 5 bases not matched to a gene. The CDR3 nucleotides read TGTGCCAGCAGCCGGACTAGCGGGCCTAACGAGCAGTACTTC. This translates into CASSRTSGPNEQYF. The complete variable domain, with remaining parts taken from reference TRBV7-9 and TRBJ2-7, reads DTGVSQNPRHKITKRGQNVTFRCDPISEHNRLYWYRQTLGQGPEFLTYFQNEAQLEKSRLLSDRFSAERPKGSFSTLEIQRTEQGDSAMYLCASSRTSGPNEQYFGPGTRLTVT.

This clonotype was seen ten or more times. The genes are TRBV6-2 or TRBV6-3 and TRBJ1-2; D not certain. This CDR3 is 15 amino acids long. V gave up 0 bases and J gave up 5 bases, with 13 bases separating them. Germline V lookup: CDR1 MNHEY, CDR2 SVGEGT. The CDR3 loop reads CASSYSNVAPYGYTF. The CDR3 bases are TGTGCCAGCAGTTACTCGAATGTGGCTCCGTATGGCTACACCTTC.

There are many counts of this clonotype. The chain has TRBV18 and TRBJ2-7, with D perhaps TRBD1 or TRBD2 (5 bases each). Trimming removed 3 bases from V and 0 bases from J, with 12 bases in between. The CDR3 sequence is 15 residues long. Germline CDR1 and CDR2: KGHSH and LQKENI. The CDR3 DNA follows: TGTGCCAGCTCACCGGGGACGGGGAGCTCCTACGAGCAGTACGTC. This translates into CASSPGTGSSYEQYV.

Only a few counts were recorded for this clonotype. One base away lies a much larger clone, so this may be a sequencing read error. The chain recombines TRBV29-1 with TRBJ1-1; D is undetermined. This CDR3 spans 16 amino acids. Per germline, CDR1 SQVTM and CDR2 ANQGSEA. The V and J ends lost 4 bases and 1 base respectively, with 19 bases between them. The CDR3 DNA follows: TGCAGCGTTGTTGATTCAGGTTGGTACGGGAACACTGAAGCTTTCTTT. Its protein product is CSVVDSGWYGNTEAFF.

In the case of this clonotype: A much larger clone sits a single nucleotide away, making a read error possible. The rearrangement uses TRBV6-2 or TRBV6-3 and TRBJ1-5, with 7 bases lining up with TRBD1. CDR3 length: 15 residues. CDR1 and CDR2 from the germline V gene are MNHEY and SVGEGT. CDR3 coding DNA: TGTGCCAGCCGCCGACCGAGGGGGCGGGATCATCCCCAGCATTTT. Its translation: CASRRPRGRDHPQHF.

This clonotype was recorded many times. This sequence joins TRBV18 and TRBJ1-4; no clear D gene. V was trimmed by 6 bases and J by 5 bases, leaving 7 bases between them. This CDR3 has 12 residues. CDR1 and CDR2 (germline): KGHSH, LQKENI. CDR3 nucleotides: TGTGCCAGCTCCCGAGGGAATGAAAAACTGTTTTTT. Amino acid sequence: CASSRGNEKLFF.

This clonotype is medium-sized within its sample. V gene TRBV12-3 or TRBV12-4 combines with J gene TRBJ1-3, with D hard to call. The germline V and J ends were trimmed by 3 bases and 0 bases, with 3 bases remaining between them. The CDR3 is 13 amino acids. The CDR3 sequence is CASSLNSGNTIYF. The CDR3, as DNA: TGTGCCAGCAGTTTGAACTCTGGAAACACCATATATTTT.